Included here is one TCR beta chain sequence, with context. The sample comes from a study of T cell changes during pregnancy in multiple sclerosis. Deletions cut 5 bases from V and 4 bases from J, with 17 bases between. This CDR3 has 15 amino acids. Germline lookup yields CDR1 LNHDA and CDR2 SQIVND (reference sequence). Assay: immunoSEQ multiplex PCR; the TCRdb copy retains only in-frame clones and omits some. The sample lists approximately 40,000 clones, about 88% occurring once. The clonotype originates from a female donor with multiple sclerosis, enrolled in a pregnancy study. Sequences were derived from CD4+ T cells from peripheral blood mononuclear cells, sampled in the first trimester of pregnancy. This sequence joins TRBV19 and TRBJ1-1; tentatively, D is TRBD1 (6 bases). In DNA form, the CDR3 reads TGTGCCAGTAGTGCCCCAGGGGATGCGAGCACTGAAGCTTTCTTT. It encodes CASSAPGDASTEAFF.